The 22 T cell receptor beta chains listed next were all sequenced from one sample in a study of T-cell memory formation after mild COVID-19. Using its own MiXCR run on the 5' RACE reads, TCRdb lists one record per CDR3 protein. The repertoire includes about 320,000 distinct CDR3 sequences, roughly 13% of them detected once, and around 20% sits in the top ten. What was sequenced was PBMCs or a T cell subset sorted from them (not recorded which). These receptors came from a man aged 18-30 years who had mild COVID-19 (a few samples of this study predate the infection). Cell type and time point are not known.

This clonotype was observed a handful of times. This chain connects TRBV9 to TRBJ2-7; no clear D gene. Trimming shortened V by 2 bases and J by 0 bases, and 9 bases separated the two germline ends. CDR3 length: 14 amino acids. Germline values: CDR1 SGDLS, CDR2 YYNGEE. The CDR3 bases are TGTGCCAGCAGCGTCACAGCTGACTCCTACGAGCAGTACGTC. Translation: CASSVTADSYEQYV.

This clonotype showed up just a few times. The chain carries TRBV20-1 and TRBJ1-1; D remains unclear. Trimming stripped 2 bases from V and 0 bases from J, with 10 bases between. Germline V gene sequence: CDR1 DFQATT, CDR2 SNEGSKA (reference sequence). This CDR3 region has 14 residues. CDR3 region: CSARISALNTEAFF. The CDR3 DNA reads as TGCAGTGCTAGAATTTCAGCGCTGAACACTGAAGCTTTCTTT.

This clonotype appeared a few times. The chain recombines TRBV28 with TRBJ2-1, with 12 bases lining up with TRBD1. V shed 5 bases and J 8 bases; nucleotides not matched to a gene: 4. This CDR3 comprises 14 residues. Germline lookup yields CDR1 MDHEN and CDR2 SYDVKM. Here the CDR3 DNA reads TGTGCCAGCAGTCCGGGACAGGGGGCTTATGAGCAGTTCTTC. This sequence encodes CASSPGQGAYEQFF.

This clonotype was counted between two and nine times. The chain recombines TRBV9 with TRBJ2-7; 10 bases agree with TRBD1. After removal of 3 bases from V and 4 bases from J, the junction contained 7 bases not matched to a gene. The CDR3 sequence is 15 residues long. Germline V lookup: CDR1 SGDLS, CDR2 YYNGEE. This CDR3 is CASSARDRGGYEQYF. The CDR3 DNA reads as TGTGCCAGCAGCGCCCGGGACAGGGGTGGGTACGAGCAGTACTTC.

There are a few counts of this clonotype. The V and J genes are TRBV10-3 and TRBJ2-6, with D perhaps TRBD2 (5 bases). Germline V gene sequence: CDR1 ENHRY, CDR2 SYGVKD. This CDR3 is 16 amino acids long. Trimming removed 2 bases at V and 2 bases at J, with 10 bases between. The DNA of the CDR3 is TGTGCCATCAGTGAGGCCGAGGGCACTGGGGCCAACGTCCTGACTTTC. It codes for CAISEAEGTGANVLTF.

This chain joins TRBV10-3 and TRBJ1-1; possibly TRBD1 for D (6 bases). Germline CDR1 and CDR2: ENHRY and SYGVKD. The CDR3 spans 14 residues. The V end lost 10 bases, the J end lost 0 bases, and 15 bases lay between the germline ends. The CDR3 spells CATSQGDMNTEAFF. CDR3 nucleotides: TGTGCCACTTCACAGGGCGACATGAACACTGAAGCTTTCTTT.

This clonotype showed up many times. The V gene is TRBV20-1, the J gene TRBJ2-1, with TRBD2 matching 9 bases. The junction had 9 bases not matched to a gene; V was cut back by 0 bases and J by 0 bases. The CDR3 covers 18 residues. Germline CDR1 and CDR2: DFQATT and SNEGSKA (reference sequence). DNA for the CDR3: TGCAGTGCTAGAGATCACAGCGGGGGGCCTAACTCCTACAATGAGCAGTTCTTC. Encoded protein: CSARDHSGGPNSYNEQFF.

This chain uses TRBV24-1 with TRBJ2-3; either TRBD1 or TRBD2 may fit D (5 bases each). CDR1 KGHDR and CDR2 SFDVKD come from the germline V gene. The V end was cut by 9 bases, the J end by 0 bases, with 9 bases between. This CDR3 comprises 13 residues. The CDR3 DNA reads TGTGCCACCGGGGGAAGGAGCACAGATACGCAGTATTTT. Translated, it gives CATGGRSTDTQYF.

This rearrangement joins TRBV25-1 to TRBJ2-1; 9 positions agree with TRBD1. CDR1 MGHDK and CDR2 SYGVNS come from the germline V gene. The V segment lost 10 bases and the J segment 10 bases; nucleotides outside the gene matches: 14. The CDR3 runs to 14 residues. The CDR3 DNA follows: TGTGCCAACGACCGGGACAGGGCAGGTCGGGAGCAGTTCTTC. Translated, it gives CANDRDRAGREQFF.

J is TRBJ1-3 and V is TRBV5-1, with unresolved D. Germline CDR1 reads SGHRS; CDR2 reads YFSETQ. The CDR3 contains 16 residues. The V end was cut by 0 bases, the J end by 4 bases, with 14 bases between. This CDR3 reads CASSLGRTADGNTIYF. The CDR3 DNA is TGCGCCAGCAGCTTGGGACGGACGGCAGACGGAAACACCATATATTTT.

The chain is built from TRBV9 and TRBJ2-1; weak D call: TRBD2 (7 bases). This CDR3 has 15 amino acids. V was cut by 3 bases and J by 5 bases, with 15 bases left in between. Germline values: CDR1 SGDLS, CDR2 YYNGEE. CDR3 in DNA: TGTGCCAGCAGCGCGTGGGGGGGGGCCCACAATGAGCAGTTCTTC. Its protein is CASSAWGGAHNEQFF.

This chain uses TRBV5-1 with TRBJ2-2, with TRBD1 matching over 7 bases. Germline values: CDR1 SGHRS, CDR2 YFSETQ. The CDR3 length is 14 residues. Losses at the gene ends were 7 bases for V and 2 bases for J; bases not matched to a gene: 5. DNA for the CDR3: TGCGCCAGCGATCGGACAGGAAACACCGGGGAGCTGTTTTTT. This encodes CASDRTGNTGELFF.

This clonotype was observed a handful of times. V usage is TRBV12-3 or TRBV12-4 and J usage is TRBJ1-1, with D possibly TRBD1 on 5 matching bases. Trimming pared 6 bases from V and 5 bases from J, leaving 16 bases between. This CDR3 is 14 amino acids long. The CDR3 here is CASRHRPRRTEAFF. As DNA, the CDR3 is TGTGCCAGCAGGCACAGGCCCCGGAGGACTGAAGCTTTCTTT.

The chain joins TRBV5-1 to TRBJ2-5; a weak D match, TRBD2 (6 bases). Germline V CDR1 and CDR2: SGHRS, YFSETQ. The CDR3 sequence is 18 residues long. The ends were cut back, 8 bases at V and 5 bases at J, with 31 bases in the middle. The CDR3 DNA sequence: TGCGCCAGTAACCCCCCCCGGGCAGCGGGCGGAAGTCCGGAGACCCAGTACTTC. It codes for CASNPPRAAGGSPETQYF.

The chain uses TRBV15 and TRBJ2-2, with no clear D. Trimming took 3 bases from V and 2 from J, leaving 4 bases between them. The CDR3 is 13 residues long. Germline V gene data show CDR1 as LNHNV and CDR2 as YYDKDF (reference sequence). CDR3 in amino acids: CATSSPNTGELFF. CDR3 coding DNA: TGTGCCACCAGCAGCCCAAACACCGGGGAGCTGTTTTTT. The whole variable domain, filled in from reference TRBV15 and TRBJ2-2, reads DAMVIQNPRYQVTQFGKPVTLSCSQTLNHNVMYWYQQKSSQAPKLLFHYYDKDFNNEADTPDNFQSRRPNTSFCFLDIRSPGLGDTAMYLCATSSPNTGELFFGEGSRLTVL.

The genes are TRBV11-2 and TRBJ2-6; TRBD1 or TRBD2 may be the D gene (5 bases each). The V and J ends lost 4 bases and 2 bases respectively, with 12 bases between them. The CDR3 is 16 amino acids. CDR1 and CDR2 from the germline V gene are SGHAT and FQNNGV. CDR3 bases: TGTGCCAGCAGCTCGGGACCCAACGCTGGGGCCAACGTCCTGACTTTC. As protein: CASSSGPNAGANVLTF.

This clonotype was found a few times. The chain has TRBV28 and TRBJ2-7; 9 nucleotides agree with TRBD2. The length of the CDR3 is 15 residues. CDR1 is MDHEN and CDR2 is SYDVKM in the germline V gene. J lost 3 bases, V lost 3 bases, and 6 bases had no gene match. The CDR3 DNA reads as TGTGCCAGCAGTTTCGGGCGGGAGGGCTTCTACGAGCAGTACGTC. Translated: CASSFGREGFYEQYV.

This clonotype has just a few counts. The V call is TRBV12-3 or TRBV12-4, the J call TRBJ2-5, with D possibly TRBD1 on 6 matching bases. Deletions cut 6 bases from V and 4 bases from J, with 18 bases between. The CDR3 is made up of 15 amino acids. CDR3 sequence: CASRFTGSGRETQYF. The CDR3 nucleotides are TGTGCCAGCAGATTTACAGGGTCCGGTCGAGAGACCCAGTACTTC.

CDR3 loop: CASSLDGGSNMNTEAFF. The CDR3 DNA is TGTGCCAGCAGCTTAGATGGAGGTTCCAACATGAACACTGAAGCTTTCTTT. This chain links TRBV7-9 with TRBJ1-1; no firm D call. This CDR3 has 17 residues. V gave up 1 base and J gave up 0 bases, with 15 bases separating them. CDR1 is SEHNR and CDR2 is FQNEAQ in the germline V gene (reference sequence). The variable domain in full, with the rest retrieved from reference TRBV7-9 and TRBJ1-1, is DTGVSQNPRHKITKRGQNVTFRCDPISEHNRLYWYRQTLGQGPEFLTYFQNEAQLEKSRLLSDRFSAERPKGSFSTLEIQRTEQGDSAMYLCASSLDGGSNMNTEAFFGQGTRLTVV.

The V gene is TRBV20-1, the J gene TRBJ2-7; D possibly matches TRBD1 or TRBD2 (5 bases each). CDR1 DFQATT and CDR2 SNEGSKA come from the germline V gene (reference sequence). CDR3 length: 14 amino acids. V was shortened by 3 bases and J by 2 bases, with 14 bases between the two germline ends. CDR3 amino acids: CSASVGVPPYEQYV. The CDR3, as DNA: TGCAGTGCTAGTGTGGGGGTCCCACCCTACGAGCAGTACGTC.

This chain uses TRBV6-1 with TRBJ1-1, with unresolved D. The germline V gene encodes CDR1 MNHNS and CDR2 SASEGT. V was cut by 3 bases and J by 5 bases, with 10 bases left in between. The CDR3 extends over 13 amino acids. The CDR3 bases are TGTGCCAGCAGTGATAGGGCTCTGACTGAAGCTTTCTTT. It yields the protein CASSDRALTEAFF.

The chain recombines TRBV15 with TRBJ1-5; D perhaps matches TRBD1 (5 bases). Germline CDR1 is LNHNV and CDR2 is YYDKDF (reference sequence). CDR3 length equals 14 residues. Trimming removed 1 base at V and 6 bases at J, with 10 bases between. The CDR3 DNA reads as TGTGCCACCAGCAGAGGCGGGGGTGGTCAGCCCCAGCATTTT. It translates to CATSRGGGGQPQHF.